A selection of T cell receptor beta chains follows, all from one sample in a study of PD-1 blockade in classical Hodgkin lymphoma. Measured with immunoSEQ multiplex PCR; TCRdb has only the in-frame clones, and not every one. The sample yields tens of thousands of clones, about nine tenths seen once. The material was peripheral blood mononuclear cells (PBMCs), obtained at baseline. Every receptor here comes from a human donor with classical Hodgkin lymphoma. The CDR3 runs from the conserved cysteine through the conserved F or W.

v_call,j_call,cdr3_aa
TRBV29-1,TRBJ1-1,CSVATVLNTEAFF
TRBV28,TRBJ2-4,CASIGQGSNIQYF
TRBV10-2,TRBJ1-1,CASSEFLTGQGNTEAFF
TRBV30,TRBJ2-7,CAWSGIAGKKYEQYF
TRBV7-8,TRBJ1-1,CASSLVPGVTTEAFF
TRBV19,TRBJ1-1,CASSIGTITEAFF
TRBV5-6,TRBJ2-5,CASRRSREGRRETQYF
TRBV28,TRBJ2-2,CASSSLDRYNTGELFF
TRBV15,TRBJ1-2,CATSRLDRAGYGYTF
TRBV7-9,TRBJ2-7,CASSQAGGRQYF
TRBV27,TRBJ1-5,CASSFGAEQPQHF
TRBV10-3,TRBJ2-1,CAIRAGTGSRNEQFF
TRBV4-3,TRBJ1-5,CASSQSGGQPQHF
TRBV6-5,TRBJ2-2,CASSYEHTGELFF
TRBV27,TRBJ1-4,CASSLEGPRTNEKLFF
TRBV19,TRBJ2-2,CASSMSDLSNTGELFF
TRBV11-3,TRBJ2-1,CASSLSGTHNEQFF
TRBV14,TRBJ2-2,CASSQARNTGELFF
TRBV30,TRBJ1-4,CAWTLPGTGGGKLFF
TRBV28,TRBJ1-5,CASRGQGARSNQPQHF
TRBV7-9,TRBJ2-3,CASSSERRVRTQYF
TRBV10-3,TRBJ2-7,CAISESGVALSYEQYF
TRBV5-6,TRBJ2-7,CASSLSQGSSYEQYF
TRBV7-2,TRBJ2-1,CASRTSGGAYNEQFF
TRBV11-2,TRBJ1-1,CASSFGTGWGNTEAFF
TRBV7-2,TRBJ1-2,CASSLVSTGGLAFDGYTF
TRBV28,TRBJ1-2,CASSSFPREGYTF
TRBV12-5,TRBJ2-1,CASGATGGRYNEQFF
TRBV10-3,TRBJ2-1,CAISGQGNEQFF
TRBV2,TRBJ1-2,CASSDRVAGYTF
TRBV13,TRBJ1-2,CASSLTGDRDGYTF
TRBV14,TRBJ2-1,CASSPVAGEVFPYNEQFF
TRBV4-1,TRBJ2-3,CASSHATDTDTQYF
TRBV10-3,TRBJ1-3,CAISESWTSSGNTIYF
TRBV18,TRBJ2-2,CASSPDRTTGELFF
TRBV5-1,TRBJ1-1,CASSLGTETEAFF
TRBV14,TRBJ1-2,CASSHQRPGWGEYGYTF
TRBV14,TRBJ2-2,CASSQERVTGELFF
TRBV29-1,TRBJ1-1,CSVEYTKNTEAFF
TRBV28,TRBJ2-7,CASSSRDISYEQYF
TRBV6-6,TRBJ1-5,CASSYSIQGSNQPQHF
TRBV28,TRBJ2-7,CASSLLGLTKSYEQYF